This T cell receptor beta chain was observed in a study of blood T cells in healthy people across ages. CDR3 size: 13 residues. CDR1 and CDR2 from the germline V gene are SGHTA and FQGNSA. Trimming shortened V by 3 bases and J by 4 bases, and 9 bases separated the two germline ends. Many counts were recorded for this clonotype. PCR was performed a second time for about 7 to 11 cycles using a sample-barcoded 5' primer and a J-beta primer mix. TCRdb re-called the 5' RACE reads with MiXCR, one entry per CDR3 protein. The sample yields around 900,000 distinct CDR3 sequences, 25% to 30% seen once. The TCR was taken from a woman aged 80 or older in good health. This chain uses TRBV7-2 with TRBJ2-5; D ambiguous. Sample: blood. The CDR3 spells CASSFPVAETQYF. Here the CDR3 DNA reads TGTGCCAGCAGCTTTCCGGTGGCAGAGACCCAGTACTTC.